Listed here are 20 T cell receptor beta chains from one sample, sequenced in a study of blood T cells in healthy people across ages. The use of a sample-barcoded 5' primer and a J-beta primer mix characterized a second PCR of roughly 6 to 11 cycles. TCRdb recomputed calls from the 5' RACE reads with MiXCR, one row per CDR3 protein. Of 850,000 or so distinct CDR3 sequences listed, 29% are singletons. Sequenced: blood. These receptor sequences come from a woman aged 80 or over in good health.

This clonotype was counted only a few times. The junction does not match germline at one end; this may be a read error. The genes are TRBV11-2 and TRBJ2-2, with TRBD2 identical over 13 bases. Germline CDR1 and CDR2: SGHAT and FQNNGV. The CDR3 is made up of 17 amino acids. CDR3 region: CASSLTSGGAYTGELFF. In nucleotides, the CDR3 is TGTGCTAGCAGCTTAACTAGCGGGGGGGCTTATACCGGGGAGCTGTTTTTT.

The table lists this clonotype with many counts. This chain's CDR3 is CASSWDGYEQYF. The CDR3 DNA follows: TGTGCCAGCAGTTGGGACGGCTACGAGCAGTACTTC. The gene calls are TRBV7-2 and TRBJ2-7, with D perhaps being TRBD1 or TRBD2 (5 bases each). V lost 6 bases, J lost 3 bases, and 9 bases lay in between. Germline CDR1 and CDR2: SGHTA and FQGNSA. This CDR3 is 12 amino acids long.

Regarding this clonotype: A read error is possible here, since a much larger clone lies one base away. This chain connects TRBV20-1 to TRBJ2-5; tentatively, D is TRBD1 or TRBD2 (8 bases each). This CDR3 is built from 16 residues. Per the germline V gene, CDR1 is DFQATT and CDR2 is SNEGSKA (reference sequence). Trimming removed 0 bases from V and 9 bases from J, with 23 bases in between. The CDR3 region has the DNA TGCAGTGCTAGAGATGGGACAGGCCTTAGGCGGGAGGCCCAGTACTTC. It is translated as CSARDGTGLRREAQYF.

The chain recombines TRBV2 with TRBJ2-5; 9 positions agree with TRBD2. There are 16 residues in the CDR3. Germline CDR1 is SNHLY and CDR2 is FYNNEI. V was pared by 8 bases and J by 4 bases, with 14 bases of the junction left unmatched. CDR3 region: CASLLAGGTVGETQYF. The DNA of the CDR3 is TGTGCCAGCCTCTTGGCGGGGGGGACAGTTGGAGAGACCCAGTACTTC.

V usage is TRBV21-1 and J usage is TRBJ1-2; the table's D gene call, TRBD1, was not cross checked with the DNA. TRBV21-1 has pseudogene status. This CDR3 spans 16 amino acids. The DNA for the CDR3 is TGTGCCAGCAGCAACCTGCGGGACAGGGGAAGCTATGGCTACACCTTC. This translates into CASSNLRDRGSYGYTF.

Worth noting for this clonotype: A much larger clone differs by one base, so this may be a read error. The CDR3 spells CASSWGQERSEQYF. In DNA, the CDR3 is TGCGCCAGCAGCTGGGGGCAGGAGCGCTCCGAGCAGTACTTC. The chain is built from TRBV5-1 and TRBJ2-7, with D tentatively TRBD1 (6 bases). The V and J ends lost 3 bases and 6 bases respectively, with 16 bases between them. This CDR3 region has 14 residues. Germline values: CDR1 SGHRS, CDR2 YFSETQ.

A few counts support this clonotype. The genes are TRBV20-1 and TRBJ2-5, with D possibly matching TRBD2 (6 bases). Germline V lookup: CDR1 DFQATT, CDR2 SNEGSKA (reference sequence). The CDR3 is 14 residues long. V dropped 2 bases and J dropped 1 base, with 11 bases sitting between them. CDR3 sequence reads: CSARPGVIQETQYF. CDR3 DNA: TGCAGTGCTAGACCGGGGGTAATCCAAGAGACCCAGTACTTC.

This clonotype occurred once. The genes are TRBV12-3 or TRBV12-4 and TRBJ2-3; perhaps D is TRBD1 or TRBD2 (5 bases each). The ends were cut back, 2 bases at V and 3 bases at J, with 18 bases in the middle. This CDR3 is 17 amino acids long. CDR3: CASSLRGLTGITDTQYF. The CDR3 DNA follows: TGTGCCAGCAGTTTAAGGGGCCTAACGGGGATAACAGATACGCAGTATTTT.

This clonotype was detected only a few times. The rearrangement links TRBV2 to TRBJ2-3; 10 bases fit TRBD1. The V gene end was trimmed by 4 bases and the J gene end by 6 bases; junction bases not matched to a gene: 7. CDR3 size: 15 residues. Germline values: CDR1 SNHLY, CDR2 FYNNEI. The CDR3 region has the DNA TGTGCCAGCAGTGGGACAGGGGGAGGTGTGGATACGCAGTATTTT. Encoded protein: CASSGTGGGVDTQYF.

This clonotype was counted many times. The chain joins TRBV11-2 to TRBJ2-5, with TRBD1 identical over 7 bases. V lost 10 bases and J lost 6; bases outside the gene matches: 11. This CDR3 is 13 amino acids long. Looked up from germline, CDR1 is SGHAT and CDR2 is FQNNGV. The CDR3 is CATGNRGSKTQYF. The DNA for the CDR3 is TGTGCCACCGGAAACAGGGGCAGTAAGACCCAGTACTTC.

This clonotype was detected ten times or more. The chain has TRBV6-6 and TRBJ1-4; 9 nucleotides align to TRBD1. The CDR3 is made up of 14 amino acids. Per germline, CDR1 MNHNY and CDR2 SVGAGI (reference sequence). Unmatched junction bases numbered 6, after V lost 6 bases and J lost 7 bases. The CDR3 spells CASRRPGQGEKLFF. The CDR3 DNA reads as TGTGCCAGCAGGCGACCGGGACAGGGTGAAAAACTGTTTTTT.

The chain links TRBV6-2 or TRBV6-3 to TRBJ1-5; weak D call: TRBD1 (5 bases). Trimming took off 7 bases at V and 9 bases at J, with 28 bases between the two ends. The germline V gene encodes CDR1 MNHEY and CDR2 SVGEGT. The CDR3 spans 17 residues. CDR3 in DNA: TGTGCCAGCACCCAAGAGGGACGCCAAGCTCTTCGACGGCCCCAGCATTTT. This translates into CASTQEGRQALRRPQHF.

The chain recombines TRBV2 with TRBJ2-7, with TRBD1 identical over 8 bases. The CDR3 spans 16 residues. Germline trimming cut 6 bases from V and 10 bases from J; bases unmatched to any gene: 20. Germline V gene sequence: CDR1 SNHLY, CDR2 FYNNEI. CDR3 amino acids: CASSRQGLQAKNTQYF. CDR3 nucleotides: TGTGCCAGCAGCCGACAGGGGCTTCAAGCCAAAAACACTCAGTACTTC.

This clonotype was observed many times. The chain combines TRBV14 with TRBJ2-5, with D unresolved. The CDR3 is 12 residues long. CDR1 and CDR2 from the germline V gene are SGHDN and FVKESK. The germline V and J ends were trimmed by 3 bases and 4 bases, with 6 bases remaining between them. CDR3 bases: TGTGCCAGCAGCCAGTTCGGAGAGACCCAGTACTTC. Translation: CASSQFGETQYF.

A few counts support this clonotype. This chain's CDR3 is CAISDPLSSGNTIYF. The CDR3 DNA reads TGTGCCATCAGTGATCCGTTAAGCTCTGGAAACACCATATATTTT. This chain connects TRBV10-3 to TRBJ1-3; D not resolved. Germline CDR1 and CDR2: ENHRY and SYGVKD. The CDR3 length is 15 residues. V was cut by 3 bases and J by 0 bases, with 9 bases left in between.

This CDR3 is CSVASGGPGEQYF. CDR3 bases: TGCAGCGTTGCATCGGGAGGGCCTGGCGAGCAGTACTTC. This chain joins TRBV29-1 and TRBJ2-4; the match to TRBD2 covers 8 bases. The J call could be wrong; TRBJ2-7 is a better fit for the DNA end. Germline values: CDR1 SQVTM, CDR2 ANQGSEA. CDR3 length: 13 residues.

V is TRBV2 and J is TRBJ2-1, with 9 positions matching TRBD2. This CDR3 has 15 amino acids. After removal of 7 bases from V and 5 bases from J, the junction contained 9 bases not matched to a gene. In germline, CDR1 is SNHLY, CDR2 FYNNEI. Here the CDR3 DNA reads TGTGCCAGCAAGGCAGCGACTAGCGGTGACAATGAGCAGTTCTTC. Translated: CASKAATSGDNEQFF. The full variable domain, completed using reference TRBV2 and TRBJ2-1, is EPEVTQTPSHQVTQMGQEVILRCVPISNHLYFYWYRQILGQKVEFLVSFYNNEISEKSEIFDDQFSVERPDGSNFTLKIRSTKLEDSAMYFCASKAATSGDNEQFFGPGTRLTVL.

This clonotype has a count of ten or more. V gene TRBV7-9 combines with J gene TRBJ2-1; D may be TRBD1 (6 bases). V lost 1 base and J 9 bases, leaving 28 bases between the germline ends. The CDR3 is 19 residues long. The germline gives CDR1 SEHNR, CDR2 FQNEAQ (reference sequence). The CDR3 is CASSLGFTDHGARGTEQFF. Here the CDR3 DNA reads TGTGCCAGCAGCTTAGGGTTTACCGACCATGGAGCAAGGGGGACTGAGCAGTTCTTC.

The chain links TRBV28 to TRBJ2-5; D could derive from TRBD1 or TRBD2 (5 bases each). The CDR3 loop spans 10 amino acids. Between the trimmed V and J ends, which lost 10 bases and 11 bases, there was a span of 14 bases. The germline gives CDR1 MDHEN, CDR2 SYDVKM. In DNA, the CDR3 is TGTGCCACCCCTGGGGGTGAGCAGTACTTC. Protein product: CATPGGEQYF.

This clonotype was observed a single time. This chain links TRBV5-6 with TRBJ2-5; D is perhaps TRBD2 (6 bases). Trimming stripped 4 bases from V and 4 bases from J, with 14 bases between. The CDR3 contains 14 residues. The V gene's germline CDR1 is SGHDT and CDR2 YYEEEE. The DNA for the CDR3 is TGTGCCAGCAGCGGTAGGATGGGGGGAGAGACCCAGTACTTC. This translates into CASSGRMGGETQYF.